These 4 T cell receptor beta chains were sequenced from one sample in a study of shared clonotypes between healthy human individuals. TCRdb's table, derived via immunoSEQ multiplex PCR, lists solely in-frame clones and lacks some. Among fewer than 700,000 clones listed, around 76% were seen once. Material: PBMCs. All receptors come from a woman between 40 and 55 years old in good health. Some clones in this sample may be carry-over from other donors' samples.

For this clone: Distinct nucleotide sequences in the sample also encode this CDR3. The chain has TRBV27 and TRBJ1-4, with D perhaps matching TRBD1 (6 bases). Germline lookup yields CDR1 MNHEY and CDR2 SMNVEV (reference sequence). The CDR3 runs 16 residues. V was cut by 3 bases and J by 2 bases, with 13 bases left in between. The CDR3 bases are TGTGCCAGCAGTTTTGCGGGGGCGACGACTAATGAAAAACTGTTTTTT. Encoded protein: CASSFAGATTNEKLFF.

The J gene is TRBJ2-7, the V gene TRBV30; 8 nucleotides align to TRBD2. The V segment lost 0 bases and the J segment 4 bases; nucleotides outside the gene matches: 8. There are 15 residues in the CDR3. Germline-derived CDR1 and CDR2 are GTSNPN and SVGIG (reference sequence). The CDR3 DNA sequence: TGTGCCTGGAGTGTATGGGCCGGGAGGGGGTACGAGCAGTACTTC. Its translation is CAWSVWAGRGYEQYF.

J is TRBJ2-5 and V is TRBV27; 8 bases line up with TRBD1. V lost 6 bases, J lost 7 bases, and 10 bases stayed unmatched. CDR3 length: 14 amino acids. In germline, CDR1 is MNHEY, CDR2 SMNVEV (reference sequence). In nucleotides, the CDR3 is TGTGCCAGCAGGGGGATGGCAGGGGGCATGACCCAGTACTTC. Translated: CASRGMAGGMTQYF.

About this clone: The same CDR3 is also encoded by other DNA sequences in this sample. The gene calls are TRBV18 and TRBJ2-3, with 8 nucleotides matching TRBD2. The length of the CDR3 is 14 residues. Trimming cost V 3 bases and J 3 bases; bases outside gene matches: 2. CDR1 and CDR2 from the germline V gene are KGHSH and LQKENI. CDR3 in DNA: TGTGCCAGCTCACCGGCGGGGGGAACAGATACGCAGTATTTT. Translating it yields CASSPAGGTDTQYF.